Below are 14 T cell receptor beta chains sequenced from a single sample in a study of blood T cell repertoires in COVID-19. Sequencing used immunoSEQ multiplex PCR; TCRdb keeps in-frame clones, though not all of them. The sample has around 330,000 clones, over 80% seen once. The specimen sequenced was PBMCs or T cells enriched from blood (not recorded which). The receptors were sampled from a woman between 18 and 29 years old who had recovered from COVID-19.

The chain joins TRBV5-4 to TRBJ1-1; 9 bases map to TRBD1. Germline CDR1 and CDR2: SGHNT and YYREEE (reference sequence). The CDR3 runs to 16 residues. J was trimmed by 3 bases and V by 3 bases; bases with no gene match: 9. The CDR3 sequence is CASSSYRDRADTEAFF. The DNA for the CDR3 is TGTGCCAGCAGCTCATACCGGGACAGGGCGGACACTGAAGCTTTCTTT.

Remarks on this clone: Other DNA sequences from this sample encode an identical CDR3 as well. The genes are TRBV7-9 and TRBJ1-1; D gene unclear. The CDR3 loop spans 15 amino acids. Germline CDR1 SEHNR, CDR2 FQNEAQ (reference sequence). Trimming shortened V by 1 base and J by 1 base, and 10 bases separated the two germline ends. The CDR3 DNA sequence: TGTGCCAGCAGCTTAGGATGGGCCGGGAACACTGAAGCTTTCTTT. As protein: CASSLGWAGNTEAFF.

The chain couples TRBV27 to TRBJ1-6; D remains ambiguous. The germline CDR1 and CDR2 sequences are MNHEY and SMNVEV (reference sequence). Trimming cost V 3 bases and J 10 bases, with 10 bases left between them. This CDR3 has 13 amino acids. CDR3 residues: CASSFAADSPLHF. DNA for the CDR3: TGTGCCAGCAGTTTTGCGGCTGACTCACCCCTCCACTTT.

This clone appeared a few times. The same CDR3 also results from other DNA sequences found in this sample. The chain links TRBV28 to TRBJ1-2; TRBD1 aligns across 7 bases. Trimming removed 1 base from V and 4 bases from J; junction bases left unmatched: 0. CDR3 size: 13 residues. Germline CDR1 is MDHEN and CDR2 is SYDVKM. DNA of the CDR3: TGTGCCAGCAGTTTATCAGGGGGCTATGGCTACACCTTC. Protein product: CASSLSGGYGYTF.

This clone was found a few times. The rearrangement links TRBV6-5 to TRBJ1-1; D is ambiguous. CDR1 and CDR2 from the germline V gene are MNHEY and SVGAGI. The CDR3 totals 12 residues. V was cut by 4 bases and J by 6 bases, with 9 bases left in between. The CDR3 reads CASSFSSSEAFF. DNA for the CDR3: TGTGCCAGCAGTTTCTCGTCCTCTGAAGCTTTCTTT.

This chain uses TRBV7-9 with TRBJ1-4, with 9 bases matching TRBD1. V shed 5 bases, J shed 8 bases, and the junction held 12 bases outside the gene matches. The CDR3 is 16 amino acids. Germline-derived CDR1 and CDR2 are SEHNR and FQNEAQ (reference sequence). The CDR3 DNA sequence: TGTGCCAGCAGCGCCCAAGGGGGGACAGGGAACGAAAAACTGTTTTTT. Protein sequence: CASSAQGGTGNEKLFF.

The chain employs TRBV15 and TRBJ2-4, with TRBD1 matching 8 bases. The length of the CDR3 is 14 residues. Germline CDR1 is LNHNV and CDR2 is YYDKDF (reference sequence). J was trimmed by 5 bases and V by 3 bases; bases with no gene match: 3. The CDR3 bases are TGTGCCACCAGCAGTCCAGGGGGCGAAAACATTCAGTACTTC. This codes for CATSSPGGENIQYF.

The V call is TRBV9, the J call TRBJ2-7; D is uncertain. This CDR3 spans 14 amino acids. V lost 0 bases and J 3 bases, leaving 10 bases between the germline ends. Germline values: CDR1 SGDLS, CDR2 YYNGEE. The CDR3 protein is CASSVGRVGYEQYF. The CDR3 DNA is TGTGCCAGCAGCGTAGGGAGAGTGGGCTACGAGCAGTACTTC.

The J gene is TRBJ2-7, the V gene TRBV30; the D is unclear. The length of the CDR3 is 14 residues. CDR1 and CDR2 from the germline V gene are GTSNPN and SVGIG (reference sequence). Deletions cut 0 bases from V and 0 bases from J, with 9 bases between. CDR3: CAWSVSSASYEQYF. CDR3 bases: TGTGCCTGGAGTGTTTCTAGTGCCTCCTACGAGCAGTACTTC. Drawing the rest from reference TRBV30 and TRBJ2-7, the complete variable domain is SQTIHQWPATLVQPVGSPLSLECTVEGTSNPNLYWYRQAAGRGLQLLFYSVGIGQISSEVPQNLSASRPQDRQFILSSKKLLLSDSGFYLCAWSVSSASYEQYFGPGTRLTVT.

This clone was observed once. The chain has TRBV13 and TRBJ1-2; D gene unclear. The CDR3 spans 14 residues. V gave up 5 bases and J gave up 6 bases, with 16 bases separating them. Germline CDR1 is PRHDT and CDR2 is FYEKMQ (reference sequence). Written as DNA, the CDR3 is TGTGCCAGCAGCATACTTCTGCTAGAAGATGGCTACACCTTC. Protein sequence: CASSILLLEDGYTF.

This clone was observed a handful of times. This chain connects TRBV25-1 to TRBJ1-2; 9 bases are a match to TRBD1. CDR1 is MGHDK and CDR2 is SYGVNS in the germline V gene. CDR3 length: 16 amino acids. The ends lost 6 bases at V and 8 bases at J; junction bases unmatched: 16. The CDR3 region is CASRATPGTGTRGYTF. CDR3 nucleotide sequence: TGTGCCAGCAGAGCCACGCCAGGGACAGGGACAAGAGGCTACACCTTC.

V gene TRBV28 combines with J gene TRBJ1-3; D gene uncertain. CDR1 MDHEN and CDR2 SYDVKM come from the germline V gene. Deletions cut 6 bases from V and 0 bases from J, with 9 bases between. The CDR3 spans 14 residues. The CDR3 DNA is TGTGCCAGCAGCACCACGGGCTCTGGAAACACCATATATTTT. Amino acids: CASSTTGSGNTIYF.

The chain is built from TRBV7-6 and TRBJ2-7; 10 bases fit TRBD2. In germline, CDR1 is SGHVS, CDR2 FNYEAQ. V lost 2 bases to trimming and J lost 5 bases; unmatched junction nucleotides: 3. The CDR3 is 14 amino acids. The CDR3 sequence: CASSLLAGEDEQYF. CDR3 DNA: TGTGCCAGCAGCTTACTAGCGGGGGAGGACGAGCAGTACTTC.

The rearrangement uses TRBV5-1 and TRBJ2-2, with D perhaps matching TRBD1 (6 bases). Germline lookup yields CDR1 SGHRS and CDR2 YFSETQ. The CDR3 is 16 residues long. Deletions cut 4 bases from V and 7 bases from J, with 20 bases between. The CDR3 sequence: CASSPQQGSGNGELFF. CDR3 coding DNA: TGCGCCAGCAGCCCCCAACAGGGAAGTGGTAACGGGGAGCTGTTTTTT.